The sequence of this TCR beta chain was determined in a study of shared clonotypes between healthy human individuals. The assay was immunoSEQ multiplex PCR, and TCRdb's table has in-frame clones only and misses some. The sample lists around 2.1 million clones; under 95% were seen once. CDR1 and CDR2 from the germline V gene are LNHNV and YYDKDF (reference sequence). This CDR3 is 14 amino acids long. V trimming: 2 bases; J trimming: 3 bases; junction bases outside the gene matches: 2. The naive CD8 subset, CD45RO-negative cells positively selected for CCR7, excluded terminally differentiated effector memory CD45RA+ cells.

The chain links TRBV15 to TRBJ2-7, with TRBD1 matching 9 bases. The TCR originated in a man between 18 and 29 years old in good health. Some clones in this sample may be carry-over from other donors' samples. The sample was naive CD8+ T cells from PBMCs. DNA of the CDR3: TGTGCCACCAGCAGACGACAGGGGGGCTACGAGCAGTACTTC. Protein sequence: CATSRRQGGYEQYF.